This T cell receptor beta chain was sequenced during a study of shared clonotypes between healthy human individuals (TCRdb year 2020). About the full investigation: Three men and two women, aged 18 to 49 years, made up the cohort. The study deeply sequenced blood TCR repertoires of several healthy adults to estimate repertoire size and the extent of clonotype sharing between individuals. Between about 0.8 and 8.9 billion PBMCs per donor were obtained by leukapheresis. Libraries were prepared and TCR repertoires were sequenced by different laboratories using diverse techniques, in order to increase sequencing depth and limit assay-specific biases. For each donor, CD4 naive and CD4 memory were each given three plates, CD8 naive was given two plates, and CD8 memory was given one plate. Summary of the overall study and its limitations: Based on pairwise subsampling, the degree of clonotype sharing among donors was expected to be affected by sequencing depth. Because the study included a small number of donors, the genetic and exposure-history diversity represented was limited. Naive subsets generally had larger estimated clonotype richness than memory subsets. About 5% of naive CD4, 3.5% of naive CD8, approximately 2% of memory CD4, and 0.35% to 0.4% of memory CD8 clonotypes were shared across several donors. Compared with non-shared clonotypes, clonotypes shared by all four sorted-subset donors had higher generation probabilities. Sampling was limited to blood, and TCR repertoires in tissue likely differ from TCR repertoires in blood. Rarefaction of sorted-subset datasets indicated incomplete sequencing despite the large sequencing depth.

With respect to this clone: Its recognized antigen is unknown. It has no much larger one-base neighbor in the sample; base qualities were not kept.

TCR CDR3 regions were amplified from genomic DNA by multiplex PCR using the deep immunoSEQ assay. For each cell subset, the extracted genomic DNA was distributed evenly across all wells of several immunoSEQ 96-well plates, and each plate served as one replicate. For sorted subsets, each replicate PCR was loaded with 200 ng genomic DNA, equivalent to some 27,000 T cell genomes. Purified libraries were quantified with a Qubit 3.0 fluorometer, sized on a Bioanalyzer 2100, and re-quantified with the KAPA Library Quantification kit. Each immunoSEQ 96-well plate was sequenced on its own single-read 150-cycle Illumina NextSeq 550 flow cell. In the paper's pipeline: Because the immunoSEQ output held only junctional sequences and lacked quality scores, the filtering could not match the filtering applied to full-length reads. Sequences were annotated with PyIR, a Python wrapper for IgBLAST v1.9, and V/J genes and CDR3 were assigned using IMGT germline references. Reads were removed for weak V/J assignments (E-value above 1e-6), missing CDR3, stop codons, out-of-frame junctions, or ambiguous translated residues. V3J clonotypes were defined as sequences sharing the same inferred V gene, J gene, and CDR3 amino acid sequence. Percentage overlap between repertoires was computed as shared unique clonotypes divided by the size of the smaller repertoire. Richness of each repertoire was evaluated using RTK rarefaction, the Chao1 estimator, and Recon v2.1 estimates of unobserved clonotypes. Generation probabilities for all TCRbeta clonotypes obtained by the gDNA method from a few donors were computed using OLGA. The table comes from immuneACCESS by way of TCRdb, which keeps in-frame sequences with V and J called. Part of the clones is missing from these tables; in studies checked, under half for an unresolved V gene and the rest for unknown reasons. Clone size and V and J calls were adopted from that table, with D and trimming inferred from the DNA. The table for this sample lists fewer than 800,000 clones; about 90% of them were counted only once. Together, the top ten hold roughly 22% of the sample.

CD8 naive samples were CD45RO-negative cells positively selected for CCR7, giving a CD45RA+CCR7+ population that excluded TemRA cells. Donors were healthy HIV-negative adults with no recently reported acute infections or vaccinations. All donors were Caucasian adults living in Nashville, Tennessee, USA. Blood was obtained by leukapheresis, after which PBMCs were separated by Ficoll-Histopaque density gradient centrifugation and cryopreserved in liquid nitrogen vapor phase. Analytical flow cytometry was used to check the purity and quantity of each magnetically sorted T cell population. Each sorted fraction had its genomic DNA isolated and then quantified by UV absorbance on a Nanodrop 2000c. Sequenced sample: naive CD8+ T cells sorted from blood. Sample cell subset or site, as interpreted from the label and publication: CD45RA+CCR7+. The clonotype comes from a man aged 25 to 45 in good health.

The CDR3 in this case is CASRGAEQPYNEQFF. The bases are TGTGCCAGCCGCGGGGCAGAACAGCCGTACAATGAGCAGTTCTTC. Rearrangement joined TRBV27 to TRBJ2-1; D gene: possibly TRBD2, on 6 matching bases. CDR1 and CDR2, per the germline V gene (reference sequence), are MNHEY and SMNVEV. From the cysteine up to the phenylalanine, the CDR3 has a length of 15 residues. Only CDR3 DNA is held: 45 bases, read in frame from base 1. V is reduced by 8 bases and J by 4 bases, leaving a spacing of 18 bases between them.